These T cell receptor beta chains were read from a single sample in a study of cytomegalovirus exposure and HLA in healthy donors. Sequencing used immunoSEQ multiplex PCR; TCRdb keeps in-frame clones, though not all of them. The sample has around 180,000 clones, over 70% seen once; the top ten hold approximately 6.7%. The sample was PBMCs. These receptors all come from a man younger than 45 in good health and CMV-seropositive. Both conserved end residues are part of each CDR3. A D gene is named only where the DNA matches it firmly. The size of a clone is reported for some rows only, either as once, few or many, or as a class for expanded clones.

TRBJ2-3 NA TRBV28 few 13 TGTGCCAATGCGGCTATAGGCACAGATACGCAGTATTTT CANAAIGTDTQYF
TRBJ2-2 NA TRBV9 NA 13 TGTGCCAGCAGCGTAGGTTTCGGCGGGGAGCTGTTTTTT CASSVGFGGELFF
TRBJ2-5 NA TRBV9 NA 15 TGTGCCAGCAGCGTAACAAGCGCCCCCCAAGAGACCCAGTACTTC CASSVTSAPQETQYF
TRBJ1-6 NA TRBV11-3 NA 16 TGTGCCAGCAGCGACTGGCTGAACAGCGGGGATTCACCCCTCCACTTT CASSDWLNSGDSPLHF
TRBJ2-1 TRBD1 TRBV30 NA 14 TGTGCCGCTATCCGGGACAGGGGTATGAATGAGCAGTTCTTC CAAIRDRGMNEQFF
TRBJ1-5 TRBD1 TRBV9 NA 13 TGTGCCCGCGAGAATGGTAGGGACAGGGGGCCGAGTTTT CARENGRDRGPSF
TRBJ1-2 NA TRBV25-1 NA 13 TGTGCCAGCAGTGAATATACCAGCTATGGCTACACCTTC CASSEYTSYGYTF
TRBJ2-5 TRBD1 TRBV7-9 NA 16 TGTGCCAGCAGCTCCCGCGGGACAGGCTATCAAGAGACCCAGTACTTC CASSSRGTGYQETQYF
TRBJ2-5 NA TRBV12-5 few 15 TGTGCTAGTGGTTTGTTGCGGGACTTCCAAGAGACCCAGTACTTC CASGLLRDFQETQYF
TRBJ1-2 TRBD1 TRBV18 once 15 TGTGCCAGCTCATCAAGGGGACAGGGGACGGATGGCTACACCTTC CASSSRGQGTDGYTF
TRBJ2-5 NA TRBV7-9 NA 13 TGTGCCGGGAGTCGGGAGAAACGGGAGACCCAGTACTTC CAGSREKRETQYF
TRBJ2-1 NA TRBV5-1 NA 12 TGCGCCAGCAGCTTGAATTTCGATGAGCAGTTCTTC CASSLNFDEQFF
TRBJ2-4 TRBD2 TRBV7-6 NA 18 TGTGCCAGCAGCCCCACTAGCGGGGTCACCTTAGCCAAAAACATTCAGTACTTC CASSPTSGVTLAKNIQYF
TRBJ2-2 TRBD1 TRBV27 NA 16 TGTGCCAGCAGTTTTGTCTGGACAGGGGTGGGCGGGGAGCTGTTTTTT CASSFVWTGVGGELFF
TRBJ1-2 NA TRBV7-9 few 13 TGTGCCAGCAGCCTCGGGACAAACTATGGCTACACCTTC CASSLGTNYGYTF
TRBJ1-6 NA TRBV5-6 NA 15 TGTGCCAGCAGCTCCAACAGGGATCCATATTCACCCCTCCACTTT CASSSNRDPYSPLHF
TRBJ2-1 TRBD2 TRBV7-3 NA 14 TGTGCCAGCAGCCCCGCAGCGGGGGACAATGAGCAGTTCTTC CASSPAAGDNEQFF
TRBJ2-7 NA TRBV7-9 NA 15 TGTTCCAGCAGCTTACCACGGCCTCAGGGAGGCGAGCAGTACTTC CSSSLPRPQGGEQYF
TRBJ2-5 NA TRBV4-1 NA 16 TGCGCCAGCAGCCAAACAGGGTACGTTGACCAAGAGACCCAGTACTTC CASSQTGYVDQETQYF
TRBJ1-5 TRBD1 TRBV4-3 NA 15 TGCGCCAGCAGCCCGGTGTATCAGGGGGGCTCGCCCCAGCATTTT CASSPVYQGGSPQHF
TRBJ2-5 NA TRBV5-1 NA 14 TGCGCCAGCAGCTTTCAGGTTTCCGGAGAGACCCAGTACTTC CASSFQVSGETQYF
TRBJ2-2 NA TRBV5-4 NA 16 TGTGCCAGCAGCTTCCGAGGGGGGGTCGGCACCGGGGAGCTGTTTTTT CASSFRGGVGTGELFF
TRBJ1-4 NA TRBV7-6 NA 15 TGTGCCAGCAGCTTAGCCTCGGGGGGCCGGGAAAAACTGTTTTTT CASSLASGGREKLFF
TRBJ2-3 TRBD2 TRBV6-1 NA 16 TGTGCCAGCAGTGATTTTCGACTAGCGAGCACAGATACGCAGTATTTT CASSDFRLASTDTQYF
TRBJ2-7 TRBD1 TRBV5-1 NA 14 TGTGCCAGCAGCTTGGAGGCGACAGGGGGCGAGCAGTACTTC CASSLEATGGEQYF